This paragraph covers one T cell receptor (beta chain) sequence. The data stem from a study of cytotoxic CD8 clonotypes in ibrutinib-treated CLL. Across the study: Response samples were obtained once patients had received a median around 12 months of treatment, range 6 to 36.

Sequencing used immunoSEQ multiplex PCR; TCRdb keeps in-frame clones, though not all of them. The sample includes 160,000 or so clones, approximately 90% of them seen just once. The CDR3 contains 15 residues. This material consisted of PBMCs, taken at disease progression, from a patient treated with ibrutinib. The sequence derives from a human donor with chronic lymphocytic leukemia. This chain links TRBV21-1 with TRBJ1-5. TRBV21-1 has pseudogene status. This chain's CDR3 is CASSRVKYGNQPQHF. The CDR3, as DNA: TGTGCCAGCAGCAGGGTCAAGTACGGCAATCAGCCCCAGCATTTT.